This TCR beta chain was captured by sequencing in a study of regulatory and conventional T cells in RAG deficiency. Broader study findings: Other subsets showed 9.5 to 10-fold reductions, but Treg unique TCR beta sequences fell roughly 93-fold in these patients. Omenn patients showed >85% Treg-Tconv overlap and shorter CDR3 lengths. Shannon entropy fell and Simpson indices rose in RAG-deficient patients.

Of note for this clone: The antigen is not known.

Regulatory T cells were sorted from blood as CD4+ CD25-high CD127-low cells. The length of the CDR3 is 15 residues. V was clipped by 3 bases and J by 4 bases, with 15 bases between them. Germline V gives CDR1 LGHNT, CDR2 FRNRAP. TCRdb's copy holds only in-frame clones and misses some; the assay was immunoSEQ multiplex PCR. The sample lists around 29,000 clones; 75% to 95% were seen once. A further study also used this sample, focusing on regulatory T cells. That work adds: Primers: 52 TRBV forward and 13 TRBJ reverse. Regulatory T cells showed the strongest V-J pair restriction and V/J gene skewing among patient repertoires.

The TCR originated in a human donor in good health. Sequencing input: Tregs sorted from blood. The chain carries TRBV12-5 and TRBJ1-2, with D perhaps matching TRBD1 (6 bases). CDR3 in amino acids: CASGFQGQGTYGYTF. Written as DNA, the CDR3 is TGTGCTAGTGGTTTTCAGGGGCAGGGGACCTATGGCTACACCTTC.